Shown below are 16 T cell receptor beta chains from a single sample sequenced in a study of high-grade serous ovarian cancer treatment subgroups (dated by TCRdb to the early 2020s). Tumor samples were collected prior to definitive surgery or chemotherapy. Library preparation employed the immunoSEQ multiplex PCR assay. TCRdb limited this immuneACCESS table to in-frame rearrangements with V and J called. A share of clones is missing; checked studies link under half to unresolved V genes, and the rest is unexplained. The sample yields around 30,000 clones; approximately 79% were counted once. The ten largest make up under 2.5% of the sample. Source material: tumor tissue. Receptor source: a human donor with high-grade serous ovarian cancer.

V usage is TRBV6-6 and J usage is TRBJ1-5; 10 nucleotides align to TRBD1. The CDR3 consists of 15 residues. Trimming removed 5 bases from V and 5 bases from J; junction bases left unmatched: 6. Germline V gene lookup returns CDR1 MNHNY and CDR2 SVGAGI (reference sequence). The DNA for the CDR3 is TGTGCCAGCAGTCCCCGTGGACAGGGGGATCAGCCCCAGCATTTT. Its translation: CASSPRGQGDQPQHF.

The chain employs TRBV6-5 and TRBJ1-4, with D maybe TRBD1 (5 bases). This CDR3 comprises 15 residues. Germline CDR1 is MNHEY and CDR2 is SVGAGI. Trimming removed 6 bases at V and 5 bases at J, with 16 bases between. The chain's CDR3 is CASSRRRGLNEKLFF. The CDR3 DNA reads TGTGCCAGCAGCCGGCGTAGGGGCCTGAATGAAAAACTGTTTTTT.

This clone was counted a few times. The chain uses TRBV29-1 and TRBJ2-1; no clear D. V was shortened by 1 base and J by 8 bases, with 6 bases between the two germline ends. This CDR3 has 11 residues. Germline values: CDR1 SQVTM, CDR2 ANQGSEA. CDR3 region: CSVEGFDEQFF. The CDR3 region has the DNA TGCAGCGTTGAAGGGTTCGATGAGCAGTTCTTC.

The V and J genes are TRBV11-2 and TRBJ2-1, with 7 bases that match TRBD1. This CDR3 has 15 amino acids. J lost 7 bases, V lost 0 bases, and 6 bases had no gene match. CDR1 is SGHAT and CDR2 is FQNNGV in the germline V gene. Written as DNA, the CDR3 is TGTGCCAGCAGCTTAGATGCCTTACAGGGGAATGAGCAGTTCTTC. Protein sequence: CASSLDALQGNEQFF. Full variable domain (rest looked up from reference TRBV11-2 and TRBJ2-1): EAGVAQSPRYKIIEKRQSVAFWCNPISGHATLYWYQQILGQGPKLLIQFQNNGVVDDSQLPKDRFSAERLKGVDSTLKIQPAKLEDSAVYLCASSLDALQGNEQFFGPGTRLTVL.

This rearrangement joins TRBV10-2 to TRBJ2-1; D remains unclear. Trimming shortened V by 6 bases and J by 8 bases, and 11 bases separated the two germline ends. The CDR3 is 12 residues long. Germline CDR1 WSHSY, CDR2 SAAADI. The CDR3 here is CASRGGHHEQFF. The CDR3 nucleotides are TGCGCCAGCAGGGGTGGGCACCATGAGCAGTTCTTC.

This chain connects TRBV25-1 to TRBJ1-3; D gene uncertain. V shed 0 bases and J shed 0 bases, with 9 bases lying between them. Germline lookup yields CDR1 MGHDK and CDR2 SYGVNS. The CDR3 length is 16 residues. This CDR3 reads CASSEYGGNSGNTIYF. The CDR3 region has the DNA TGTGCCAGCAGTGAATACGGCGGCAACTCTGGAAACACCATATATTTT.

The gene calls are TRBV5-5 and TRBJ2-1, with TRBD2 identical over 7 bases. The V gene's germline CDR1 is SGHKS and CDR2 YYEKEE (reference sequence). J lost 4 bases, V lost 0 bases, and 13 bases had no gene match. There are 18 residues in the CDR3. As DNA, the CDR3 is TGTGCCAGCAGCTTGGAATGGGGGGGGGTTCCCCCATACAATGAGCAGTTCTTC. Translating gives CASSLEWGGVPPYNEQFF.

This clone was found a few times. The CDR3 bases are TGTGCCAGCAGCTTAGCGCCCGGGACAGGGGCGTGGAACACCATATATTTT. Its protein is CASSLAPGTGAWNTIYF. The genes are TRBV7-9 and TRBJ1-3; TRBD1 aligns across 10 bases. Germline V gene data show CDR1 as SEHNR and CDR2 as FQNEAQ (reference sequence). CDR3 length equals 17 residues. Trimming took 0 bases from V and 7 from J; bases not matched to a gene: 9.

V usage is TRBV10-1 and J usage is TRBJ1-5, with D unresolved. Germline values: CDR1 WNHNN, CDR2 SYGVQD (reference sequence). Between the trimmed V and J ends, which lost 4 bases and 4 bases, there was a span of 8 bases. This CDR3 spans 13 amino acids. The chain's CDR3 is CASSASANQPQHF. The CDR3 nucleotides are TGCGCCAGCAGTGCATCGGCAAATCAGCCCCAGCATTTT.

The V call is TRBV5-1, the J call TRBJ2-5; 8 bases are a match to TRBD2. Germline lookup yields CDR1 SGHRS and CDR2 YFSETQ. The CDR3 contains 15 residues. V lost 7 bases, J lost 1 base, and 9 bases stayed unmatched. The CDR3 sequence: CASGPGGARQETQYF. CDR3 nucleotide sequence: TGCGCCAGCGGTCCGGGGGGGGCTCGCCAAGAGACCCAGTACTTC.

The gene calls are TRBV28 and TRBJ1-2, with 7 bases fitting TRBD1. This CDR3 comprises 15 residues. V was pared by 5 bases and J by 6 bases, with 12 bases of the junction left unmatched. The V gene's germline CDR1 is MDHEN and CDR2 SYDVKM. The DNA for the CDR3 is TGTGCCAGCAGTGTAACGACAGGGAGGAGGAATGGCTACACCTTC. Its protein product is CASSVTTGRRNGYTF.

The chain couples TRBV2 to TRBJ1-3; 7 bases match TRBD1. V dropped 6 bases and J dropped 10; count of bases not matched to a gene: 12. The CDR3 runs 14 residues. In germline, CDR1 is SNHLY, CDR2 FYNNEI. This chain's CDR3 is CASSQTGNSLTIYF. As DNA, the CDR3 is TGTGCCAGCAGCCAGACAGGGAACTCTCTAACCATATATTTT.

This sequence joins TRBV19 and TRBJ1-2, with D uncertain. CDR3 size: 13 residues. Germline CDR1 is LNHDA and CDR2 is SQIVND (reference sequence). Trimming took 2 bases from V and 2 from J, leaving 6 bases between them. In nucleotides, the CDR3 is TGTGCCAGTAGTATACTGGCAAACTATGGCTACACCTTC. Residues: CASSILANYGYTF.

This chain joins TRBV28 and TRBJ2-6; D may correspond to TRBD1 or TRBD2 (5 bases each). Trimming stripped 1 base from V and 4 bases from J, with 11 bases between. Germline CDR1 and CDR2: MDHEN and SYDVKM. The CDR3 has 16 amino acids. CDR3 loop: CASSLLRGPGANVLTF. The CDR3 DNA reads as TGTGCCAGCAGTTTATTAAGGGGACCCGGGGCCAACGTCCTGACTTTC.

This chain connects TRBV5-1 to TRBJ2-2; 10 nucleotides match TRBD1. Germline-derived CDR1 and CDR2 are SGHRS and YFSETQ. The CDR3 spans 17 residues. The J segment lost 0 bases and the V segment lost 0 bases, leaving 2 bases of the junction unmatched. The CDR3 loop reads CASSLGGQGTNTGELFF. The CDR3 DNA sequence: TGCGCCAGCAGCTTGGGGGGACAGGGGACGAACACCGGGGAGCTGTTTTTT. Full variable domain (rest looked up from reference TRBV5-1 and TRBJ2-2): KAGVTQTPRYLIKTRGQQVTLSCSPISGHRSVSWYQQTPGQGLQFLFEYFSETQRNKGNFPGRFSGRQFSNSRSEMNVSTLELGDSALYLCASSLGGQGTNTGELFFGEGSRLTVL.

The V and J genes are TRBV7-8 and TRBJ1-4, with D perhaps TRBD1 (6 bases). Germline CDR1 and CDR2: SGHVS and FQNEAQ. CDR3 length equals 13 residues. Trimming stripped 6 bases from V and 8 bases from J, with 13 bases between. Here the CDR3 DNA reads TGTGCCAGCAGTCAGCAGGGGAGCGAAAAACTGTTTTTT. Protein sequence: CASSQQGSEKLFF.